A single sample is the source of the 9 T cell receptor beta chains below, sequenced in a study of T-cell memory formation after mild COVID-19. TCRdb itself ran the 5' RACE reads through MiXCR, one entry per CDR3 protein. The table lists 470,000 or so distinct CDR3 sequences, roughly 20% of them singletons. Sequenced input: PBMCs or a T cell subset sorted from them (not recorded which). Source of these receptors: an adult woman who had mild COVID-19 (a few samples of this study predate the infection). Cell type and time point are not known.

The chain uses TRBV20-1 and TRBJ2-2, with D unresolved. Trimming took off 7 bases at V and 6 bases at J, with 9 bases between the two ends. The CDR3 is 11 residues long. CDR1 is DFQATT, CDR2 SNEGSKA, per germline (reference sequence). CDR3 in DNA: TGCAGTGTCCAACGGCCCGGGGAGCTGTTTTTT. This encodes CSVQRPGELFF.

The V and J genes are TRBV12-3 or TRBV12-4 and TRBJ2-2; D tentatively fits TRBD1 or TRBD2 (5 bases each). Trimming removed 8 bases from V and 0 bases from J, with 16 bases in between. CDR3 length: 16 residues. The CDR3 nucleotides are TGTGCCAGCTTCGCCGGGGCCTTCGCGAACACCGGGGAGCTGTTTTTT. Residues: CASFAGAFANTGELFF.

The J gene is TRBJ1-2, the V gene TRBV7-9; D ambiguous. The V gene's germline CDR1 is SEHNR and CDR2 FQNEAQ (reference sequence). The germline V and J ends were trimmed by 5 bases and 8 bases, with 12 bases remaining between them. The CDR3 sequence is 12 residues long. As DNA, the CDR3 is TGTGCCAGCAGCCCCTCGACCCCCGGCTACACCTTC. This gives the protein CASSPSTPGYTF.

This clonotype has more than one count but fewer than ten. The CDR3 is CASRDLGTGELFF. The DNA for the CDR3 is TGTGCCAGCAGGGATCTTGGGACCGGGGAGCTGTTTTTT. V is TRBV12-3 or TRBV12-4 and J is TRBJ2-2; no definite D call. With 6 bases removed from V and 5 bases from J, the gap between germline ends came to 10 bases. CDR3 size: 13 residues.

The rearrangement uses TRBV12-3 or TRBV12-4 and TRBJ2-3, with D unclear. The CDR3 is made up of 15 amino acids. Deletions cut 3 bases from V and 2 bases from J, with 12 bases between. CDR3 in amino acids: CASSFVSRTTDTQYF. The CDR3 coding sequence is TGTGCCAGCAGTTTCGTTAGTCGTACCACAGATACGCAGTATTTT.

The chain is built from TRBV20-1 and TRBJ2-7; TRBD1 matches 7 bases. V shed 5 bases and J 3 bases; nucleotides not matched to a gene: 7. The CDR3 consists of 13 residues. Per germline, CDR1 DFQATT and CDR2 SNEGSKA (reference sequence). The CDR3: CSAAPGQLYEQYF. The DNA for the CDR3 is TGCAGTGCTGCTCCGGGACAGCTCTACGAGCAGTACTTC.

This clonotype was counted between two and nine times. The chain links TRBV20-1 to TRBJ1-5; D remains ambiguous. Germline V gene lookup returns CDR1 DFQATT and CDR2 SNEGSKA (reference sequence). This CDR3 comprises 14 residues. The V and J ends lost 2 bases and 3 bases respectively, with 11 bases between them. CDR3 residues: CSARSAQYNQPQHF. The CDR3 DNA follows: TGCAGTGCTAGAAGCGCACAGTACAATCAGCCCCAGCATTTT.

Many counts were recorded for this clonotype. The V and J genes are TRBV9 and TRBJ1-2; 7 bases are shared with TRBD1. The junction had 8 bases not matched to a gene; V was cut back by 3 bases and J by 6 bases. The CDR3 totals 14 residues. Germline V gene lookup returns CDR1 SGDLS and CDR2 YYNGEE. This chain's CDR3 is CASSANRGWNGYTF. CDR3 nucleotide sequence: TGTGCCAGCAGCGCGAACAGGGGCTGGAATGGCTACACCTTC.

This clonotype has just a few counts. The J gene is TRBJ1-2, the V gene TRBV6-1, with 9 bases aligning to TRBD1. After removal of 5 bases from V and 3 bases from J, the junction contained 7 bases not matched to a gene. There are 15 residues in the CDR3. Germline values: CDR1 MNHNS, CDR2 SASEGT. CDR3 sequence: CASSTSWTGDYGYTF. The CDR3 DNA is TGTGCCAGCAGTACTTCCTGGACAGGGGACTATGGCTACACCTTC.